This record looks at one T cell receptor beta chain sequence and its context. Its antigen remains unidentified. Per TCR library, 3,000 to 4,000 ng of total RNA was used. After re-calling the 5' RACE reads, TCRdb lists one entry per CDR3 protein, DNA absent. Its clone listing holds a few hundred thousand distinct CDR3 sequences. This specimen belongs to a study of monozygotic twins with inflammatory bowel disease. Study conclusions and caveats: Some repertoire variability may stem from patients' differing immunosuppressive treatments. Clonotype overlap with others was lower in IBD patients than in healthy twins, a difference that was greatest with disease activity.

The CDR3 has 13 residues. Germline-derived CDR1 and CDR2 are SGHTA and FQGNSA. The genes are TRBV7-2 and TRBJ2-7; TCRdb calls TRBD2, which cannot be checked without DNA. Sequencing was done on a sample of blood. This receptor was taken from a human donor with ulcerative colitis or Crohn's disease, or a healthy co-twin of an affected twin (not recorded which). The CDR3 loop reads CASSANPTSGGLF.